This section outlines one TCR beta chain sequence together with its context. They ran version v3.0 of the immunoSEQ assay at survey level. TCRdb's copy holds only in-frame clones and misses some; the assay was immunoSEQ multiplex PCR. The sample records about 14,000 clones, around four fifths being singletons. This entry is derived from a study of long-term antiretroviral therapy in people with HIV. Across the study: The 2015 immediate-ART recommendation was preceded by the earliest samples by about a decade.

The CDR3 is 14 residues long. The germline gives CDR1 SGHTA, CDR2 FQGNSA. V gave up 6 bases and J gave up 3 bases, with 15 bases separating them. The V call is TRBV7-2, the J call TRBJ2-7, with D possibly being TRBD2 (5 bases). Material: unsorted PBMCs, obtained 1.8 years before starting antiretroviral therapy. The source of this sequence is a woman between 40 and 55 years old with HIV. The CDR3 protein is CASRAAGIFYEQYF. In DNA, the CDR3 is TGTGCCAGCAGGGCCGCCGGGATTTTCTACGAGCAGTACTTC.